The 32 T cell receptor beta chains presented below share a single source sample, sequenced in a study of a mutant IDH1 vaccine in newly diagnosed glioma. The table came from immunoSEQ multiplex PCR; TCRdb's copy has only in-frame clones and leaves some out. In the table there are tens of thousands of clones, roughly 84% of which are singletons. These receptors are not linked to any known antigen. As to time point: week 35, safety follow-up. Alongside topical imiquimod, each dose of vaccine comprised 300 ug of mutant IDH1 20-mer peptide. The source material was PBMCs, sampled from a glioma patient whose treatment included an IDH1 peptide vaccine. All receptors come from a man aged 25 to 40 with glioma.

This chain joins TRBV4-1 and TRBJ2-5; 11 nucleotides align to TRBD2. The J call is in doubt because the DNA end fits TRBJ2-7 better. The CDR3 spans 15 residues. CDR1 MGHRA and CDR2 YSYEKL come from the germline V gene. In nucleotides, the CDR3 is TGCGCCAGCAGCCAACTAGCGGGGGGATCCTACGAGCAGTACTTC. Amino acids: CASSQLAGGSYEQYF.

CDR3 nucleotide sequence: TGCGCCAGCAGCGATCCGACCGGGACAGGGCACTACGAGCAGTACTTC. It encodes CASSDPTGTGHYEQYF. The chain recombines TRBV5-1 with TRBJ2-7, with 9 bases fitting TRBD1. With V trimmed by 4 bases and J by 3 bases, 11 bases remained unmatched. CDR1 and CDR2 from the germline V gene are SGHRS and YFSETQ. The length of the CDR3 is 16 residues.

This clone was recorded a few times. The CDR3 nucleotides read TGTGCCAGCTCCCCAGAAAACTATGGCTACACCTTC. Amino acid sequence: CASSPENYGYTF. The V call is TRBV18, the J call TRBJ1-2; D remains unclear. This CDR3 has 12 amino acids. Trimming removed 6 bases at V and 2 bases at J, with 7 bases between. The V gene's germline CDR1 is KGHSH and CDR2 LQKENI.

The V call is TRBV19, the J call TRBJ2-7; D uncertain. This CDR3 comprises 15 residues. Trimming cost V 2 bases and J 3 bases, with 14 bases left between them. CDR1 is LNHDA, CDR2 SQIVND, per germline (reference sequence). CDR3 sequence reads: CASSIRADLLYEQYF. The CDR3 nucleotides are TGTGCCAGTAGTATACGGGCGGACCTCCTCTACGAGCAGTACTTC.

This chain uses TRBV19 with TRBJ2-2, with D tentatively TRBD2 (5 bases). With 1 base removed from V and 0 bases from J, the gap between germline ends came to 12 bases. Germline V gene sequence: CDR1 LNHDA, CDR2 SQIVND (reference sequence). The CDR3 runs 17 residues. The CDR3 sequence is CASSIGGLTANTGELFF. In nucleotides, the CDR3 is TGTGCCAGTAGTATAGGCGGGCTCACCGCGAACACCGGGGAGCTGTTTTTT.

The rearrangement uses TRBV28 and TRBJ1-1, with D possibly TRBD1 on 6 matching bases. Germline CDR1 is MDHEN and CDR2 is SYDVKM. V lost 0 bases, J lost 11 bases, and 10 bases lay in between. This CDR3 comprises 12 residues. The DNA for the CDR3 is TGTGCCAGCAGTTTATGGGGGGCGTGGGCTTTCTTT. It is translated as CASSLWGAWAFF. The full variable domain, its missing parts supplied by reference TRBV28 and TRBJ1-1, is DVKVTQSSRYLVKRTGEKVFLECVQDMDHENMFWYRQDPGLGLRLIYFSYDVKMKEKGDIPEGYSVSREKKERFSLILESASTNQTSMYLCASSLWGAWAFFGQGTRLTVV.

The sample holds one count of this clone. V is TRBV11-2 and J is TRBJ2-7, with a weak D call TRBD2 (6 bases). Trimming left V 1 base short and J 3 bases short, with 7 bases between. The length of the CDR3 is 13 residues. The V gene's germline CDR1 is SGHAT and CDR2 FQNNGV. CDR3 nucleotides: TGTGCCAGCAGCTTAGTCGGGGGCTACGAGCAGTACTTC. This translates into CASSLVGGYEQYF. Looking up the rest from reference TRBV11-2 and TRBJ2-7 gives the full variable domain: EAGVAQSPRYKIIEKRQSVAFWCNPISGHATLYWYQQILGQGPKLLIQFQNNGVVDDSQLPKDRFSAERLKGVDSTLKIQPAKLEDSAVYLCASSLVGGYEQYFGPGTRLTVT.

The V call is TRBV9, the J call TRBJ2-1, with D tentatively TRBD1 (6 bases). Deletions cut 0 bases from V and 2 bases from J, with 12 bases between. The V gene's germline CDR1 is SGDLS and CDR2 YYNGEE. The CDR3 has 16 residues. CDR3 in amino acids: CASSVEGDGTYNEQFF. Here the CDR3 DNA reads TGTGCCAGCAGCGTAGAGGGGGACGGTACCTACAATGAGCAGTTCTTC. Supplemented by reference TRBV9 and TRBJ2-1, the full variable domain reads DSGVTQTPKHLITATGQRVTLRCSPRSGDLSVYWYQQSLDQGLQFLIQYYNGEERAKGNILERFSAQQFPDLHSELNLSSLELGDSALYFCASSVEGDGTYNEQFFGPGTRLTVL.

The V and J genes are TRBV7-8 and TRBJ1-1; D uncertain. The CDR3 contains 14 residues. V was shortened by 5 bases and J by 1 base, with 11 bases between the two germline ends. Germline-derived CDR1 and CDR2 are SGHVS and FQNEAQ. The DNA for the CDR3 is TGTGCCAGCAGCGACCCGATCGGGAACACTGAAGCTTTCTTT. This gives the protein CASSDPIGNTEAFF.

The chain employs TRBV7-9 and TRBJ2-7; 8 nucleotides agree with TRBD1. V lost 5 bases to trimming and J lost 1 base; unmatched junction nucleotides: 7. Germline-derived CDR1 and CDR2 are SEHNR and FQNEAQ (reference sequence). CDR3 size: 15 residues. The chain's CDR3 is CASSVGDRRSYEQYF. CDR3 in DNA: TGTGCCAGCAGCGTAGGGGACAGGAGATCCTACGAGCAGTACTTC. Full variable domain (outside the CDR3, taken from reference TRBV7-9 and TRBJ2-7): DTGVSQNPRHKITKRGQNVTFRCDPISEHNRLYWYRQTLGQGPEFLTYFQNEAQLEKSRLLSDRFSAERPKGSFSTLEIQRTEQGDSAMYLCASSVGDRRSYEQYFGPGTRLTVT.

This sequence joins TRBV19 and TRBJ1-5; 11 bases match TRBD1. CDR1 is LNHDA, CDR2 SQIVND, per germline (reference sequence). The length of the CDR3 is 19 residues. Germline trimming cut 7 bases from V and 1 base from J; bases unmatched to any gene: 15. CDR3: CASTRIGTGGYFSNQPQHF. DNA of the CDR3: TGTGCCAGTACCCGAATCGGGACAGGGGGTTACTTCAGCAATCAGCCCCAGCATTTT.

This clone has a single count. V gene TRBV25-1 combines with J gene TRBJ2-3; D possibly corresponds to TRBD2 (6 bases). Germline-derived CDR1 and CDR2 are MGHDK and SYGVNS. This CDR3 is built from 14 residues. The V and J ends lost 3 bases and 1 base respectively, with 8 bases between them. The CDR3 nucleotides are TGTGCCAGCAGTGATTGGGGGGGCACAGATACGCAGTATTTT. Protein product: CASSDWGGTDTQYF. Combining the CDR3 with reference TRBV25-1 and TRBJ2-3 gives the whole variable domain EADIYQTPRYLVIGTGKKITLECSQTMGHDKMYWYQQDPGMELHLIHYSYGVNSTEKGDLSSESTVSRIRTEHFPLTLESARPSHTSQYLCASSDWGGTDTQYFGPGTRLTVL.

The V call is TRBV18, the J call TRBJ1-2, with 7 bases identical to TRBD1. J lost 6 bases, V lost 6 bases, and 16 bases had no gene match. CDR3 length: 16 residues. Germline V lookup: CDR1 KGHSH, CDR2 LQKENI. The CDR3 DNA is TGTGCCAGCTCCTCCGGGACAGAGAATTATCTTGATGGCTACACCTTC. Translated, it gives CASSSGTENYLDGYTF. Full variable domain (rest looked up from reference TRBV18 and TRBJ1-2): NAGVMQNPRHLVRRRGQEARLRCSPMKGHSHVYWYRQLPEEGLKFMVYLQKENIIDESGMPKERFSAEFPKEGPSILRIQQVVRGDSAAYFCASSSGTENYLDGYTFGSGTRLTVV.

The chain couples TRBV6-1 to TRBJ1-2, with 10 bases identical to TRBD1. The trim removed 5 bases at V and 1 base at J, leaving 4 bases unmatched. The CDR3 is 15 amino acids. CDR1 and CDR2 from the germline V gene are MNHNS and SASEGT. CDR3 sequence: CASSPGTGVNYGYTF. In nucleotides, the CDR3 is TGTGCCAGCAGTCCCGGGACAGGGGTTAACTATGGCTACACCTTC.

This chain uses TRBV18 with TRBJ1-2, with 7 bases aligning to TRBD1. J gave up 2 bases and V 1 base, and 4 bases lay outside the gene matches. Germline V CDR1 and CDR2: KGHSH, LQKENI. The CDR3 totals 15 residues. The CDR3 bases are TGTGCCAGCTCACCACAAGGGGGCTGGAACTATGGCTACACCTTC. It yields the protein CASSPQGGWNYGYTF.

The chain uses TRBV10-1 and TRBJ2-3; TRBD2 matches at 7 bases. V shed 1 base, J shed 13 bases, and the junction held 8 bases outside the gene matches. This CDR3 contains 13 residues. Looked up from germline, CDR1 is WNHNN and CDR2 is SYGVQD (reference sequence). CDR3 nucleotides: TGCGCCAGCAGTGAGTACGGGGGGTCTGCCAAGTATTTT. Residues: CASSEYGGSAKYF.

The gene calls are TRBV6-1 and TRBJ2-1, with 9 bases matching TRBD1. Looked up from germline, CDR1 is MNHNS and CDR2 is SASEGT. The CDR3 covers 15 residues. J gave up 7 bases and V 6 bases, and 10 bases lay outside the gene matches. DNA for the CDR3: TGTGCCAGCAGAGAACCGGGACAGGGTCTGAATGAGCAGTTCTTC. It is translated as CASREPGQGLNEQFF.

The chain joins TRBV5-5 to TRBJ2-1; 15 positions match TRBD2. The trim removed 4 bases at V and 5 bases at J, leaving 10 bases unmatched. The CDR3 runs 18 residues. CDR1 is SGHKS, CDR2 YYEKEE, per germline (reference sequence). As DNA, the CDR3 is TGTGCCAGCAGCCTGGGACTAGCGGGGGGTCCACGAAACAATGAGCAGTTCTTC. Its translation: CASSLGLAGGPRNNEQFF.

The rearrangement links TRBV7-8 to TRBJ2-7; D ambiguous. From germline, CDR1 is SGHVS and CDR2 FQNEAQ. The V end lost 5 bases, the J end lost 0 bases, and 17 bases lay between the germline ends. CDR3 length: 16 residues. The CDR3 DNA follows: TGTGCCAGCAGCGTCCTCCCGGGTCCTAGCTCCTACGAGCAGTACTTC. It specifies CASSVLPGPSSYEQYF.

The rearrangement uses TRBV5-1 and TRBJ2-7; 7 bases are a match to TRBD1. The CDR3 covers 14 residues. CDR1 SGHRS and CDR2 YFSETQ come from the germline V gene. Unmatched junction bases numbered 5, after V lost 0 bases and J lost 5 bases. The CDR3: CASSLVVGGHEQYF. The DNA for the CDR3 is TGCGCCAGCAGCTTGGTGGTAGGGGGCCACGAGCAGTACTTC.

V gene TRBV28 combines with J gene TRBJ2-7; the D gene could be TRBD1 or TRBD2 (5 bases each). V lost 4 bases and J 9 bases, leaving 19 bases between the germline ends. The CDR3 length is 14 residues. Germline CDR1 MDHEN, CDR2 SYDVKM. CDR3 nucleotides: TGTGCCAGCAGTTCCTCCGGGACCGGGCGGGTGCAGTACTTC. It codes for CASSSSGTGRVQYF.

The chain recombines TRBV10-2 with TRBJ1-1, with TRBD1 matching 12 bases. V was pared by 6 bases and J by 4 bases, with 9 bases of the junction left unmatched. The CDR3 extends over 16 amino acids. The germline CDR1 and CDR2 sequences are WSHSY and SAAADI. The CDR3 here is CASRNPGQGAGTEAFF. The CDR3 DNA sequence: TGCGCCAGCAGGAACCCGGGACAGGGGGCTGGCACTGAAGCTTTCTTT.

The rearrangement links TRBV19 to TRBJ2-2, with TRBD1 identical over 10 bases. V was clipped by 0 bases and J by 5 bases; unmatched bases: 9. This CDR3 contains 18 residues. CDR1 LNHDA and CDR2 SQIVND come from the germline V gene (reference sequence). The CDR3 sequence is CASSIDLGQGFETGELFF. CDR3 DNA sequence: TGTGCCAGTAGTATAGATCTGGGACAGGGGTTTGAAACCGGGGAGCTGTTTTTT.

This clone has just one count. The chain recombines TRBV13 with TRBJ2-7, with unresolved D. This CDR3 has 13 amino acids. V lost 4 bases and J lost 2, with 9 bases in between. Germline loops: CDR1 PRHDT, CDR2 FYEKMQ (reference sequence). The CDR3, as DNA: TGTGCCAGCAGCTCCACCTCCGCCTACGAGCAGTACTTC. This translates into CASSSTSAYEQYF. Based on the CDR3 plus reference TRBV13 and TRBJ2-7, the full variable domain is AAGVIQSPRHLIKEKRETATLKCYPIPRHDTVYWYQQGPGQDPQFLISFYEKMQSDKGSIPDRFSAQQFSDYHSELNMSSLELGDSALYFCASSSTSAYEQYFGPGTRLTVT.

The chain carries TRBV28 and TRBJ1-5; D is ambiguous. V was trimmed by 5 bases and J by 5 bases, leaving 19 bases between them. CDR1 MDHEN and CDR2 SYDVKM come from the germline V gene. The CDR3 has 16 residues. The CDR3 DNA follows: TGTGCCAGCAGTATACTATCGGTCCCACAAGATCAGCCCCAGCATTTT. This encodes CASSILSVPQDQPQHF.

CDR3 sequence: CASNLVRAGEAFF. The CDR3 region has the DNA TGTGCCAGCAACCTCGTGAGGGCAGGTGAAGCTTTCTTT. The rearrangement joins TRBV28 to TRBJ1-1; unclear D gene. Germline-derived CDR1 and CDR2 are MDHEN and SYDVKM. V lost 7 bases, J lost 7 bases, and 16 bases lay in between. The CDR3 totals 13 residues.

The J gene is TRBJ1-1, the V gene TRBV6-8; 9 nucleotides align to TRBD1. Unmatched junction bases numbered 15, after V lost 2 bases and J lost 11 bases. Germline V gene lookup returns CDR1 MNHGY and CDR2 SAAAGT. The CDR3 covers 16 residues. The CDR3 region is CASSYDLPGTGLQAFF. CDR3 nucleotides: TGTGCCAGCAGTTACGACCTGCCCGGGACAGGGTTACAGGCTTTCTTT.

This CDR3 is CAWSEPNLAGVFTGELFF. CDR3 DNA sequence: TGTGCCTGGAGTGAGCCCAATCTAGCGGGGGTTTTCACCGGGGAGCTGTTTTTT. V gene TRBV30 combines with J gene TRBJ2-2; TRBD2 aligns across 10 bases. CDR3 length equals 18 residues. Germline CDR1 and CDR2: GTSNPN and SVGIG (reference sequence). V gave up 1 base and J gave up 4 bases; unmatched junction bases: 12. The entire variable domain, with the rest obtained from reference TRBV30 and TRBJ2-2, is as follows: SQTIHQWPATLVQPVGSPLSLECTVEGTSNPNLYWYRQAAGRGLQLLFYSVGIGQISSEVPQNLSASRPQDRQFILSSKKLLLSDSGFYLCAWSEPNLAGVFTGELFFGEGSRLTVL.

This clone was recorded a few times. The chain carries TRBV30 and TRBJ1-5; D possibly corresponds to TRBD1 (5 bases). CDR1 and CDR2 from the germline V gene are GTSNPN and SVGIG (reference sequence). The CDR3 sequence is 15 residues long. V shed 0 bases and J shed 0 bases, with 9 bases lying between them. CDR3 amino acids: CAWSVRTTSNQPQHF. For the CDR3, the DNA is TGTGCCTGGAGTGTACGGACAACTAGCAATCAGCCCCAGCATTTT.

This clone was detected only a few times. The gene calls are TRBV7-8 and TRBJ1-5; D unresolved. This CDR3 has 15 residues. V was pared by 5 bases and J by 2 bases, with 13 bases between. CDR1 is SGHVS, CDR2 FQNEAQ, per germline. The CDR3 bases are TGTGCCAGCAGCCCGTGGGGAGTGGGCAATCAGCCCCAGCATTTT. The encoded protein is CASSPWGVGNQPQHF.

The chain carries TRBV2 and TRBJ2-4; D remains ambiguous. The germline V gene has CDR1 SNHLY and CDR2 FYNNEI. Trimming took 1 base from V and 4 from J, leaving 11 bases between them. The CDR3 is 15 amino acids. The CDR3 is CASSEDTAPKNIQYF. The CDR3 nucleotides are TGTGCCAGCAGTGAAGATACAGCACCTAAAAACATTCAGTACTTC.

The chain couples TRBV29-1 to TRBJ2-7; D is perhaps TRBD2 (6 bases). Germline CDR1 reads SQVTM; CDR2 reads ANQGSEA. Between the trimmed V and J ends, which lost 2 bases and 5 bases, there was a span of 19 bases. There are 15 residues in the CDR3. CDR3 loop: CSVEIGGRPRNEQYF. The CDR3 DNA is TGCAGCGTTGAAATTGGAGGGAGACCCCGAAACGAGCAGTACTTC.